A single sample is the source of the 32 T cell receptor beta chains below, sequenced in a study of cytotoxic CD8 clonotypes in ibrutinib-treated CLL. Profiling relied on immunoSEQ multiplex PCR, and the TCRdb table lists in-frame clones only, not all of them. The sample records 150,000 or so clones, approximately 85% being singletons. Sequencing was performed on PBMCs, taken after 24 months of ibrutinib treatment. Receptors were obtained from a human donor with chronic lymphocytic leukemia.

This chain connects TRBV28 to TRBJ1-3; no reliable D call. The CDR3 spans 15 residues. V was shortened by 3 bases and J by 0 bases, with 9 bases between the two germline ends. The V gene's germline CDR1 is MDHEN and CDR2 SYDVKM. The CDR3: CASSFRASSGNTIYF. The CDR3 nucleotides are TGTGCCAGCAGTTTCCGGGCCTCCTCTGGAAACACCATATATTTT. Full variable domain (outside the CDR3, taken from reference TRBV28 and TRBJ1-3): DVKVTQSSRYLVKRTGEKVFLECVQDMDHENMFWYRQDPGLGLRLIYFSYDVKMKEKGDIPEGYSVSREKKERFSLILESASTNQTSMYLCASSFRASSGNTIYFGEGSWLTVV.

V usage is TRBV5-6 and J usage is TRBJ1-3, with 9 positions matching TRBD1. The CDR3 is 18 residues long. The junction had 8 bases not matched to a gene; V was cut back by 1 base and J by 0 bases. CDR1 and CDR2 (germline): SGHDT, YYEEEE. CDR3 in DNA: TGTGCCAGCAGCTTGTCCTACAGGGGGCTAAGCTCTGGAAACACCATATATTTT. Translated: CASSLSYRGLSSGNTIYF.

The chain combines TRBV5-1 with TRBJ2-5; 9 positions agree with TRBD1. The CDR3 has 13 residues. In germline, CDR1 is SGHRS, CDR2 YFSETQ. V shed 4 bases and J 4 bases; nucleotides not matched to a gene: 2. The CDR3 here is CASSPDRGETQYF. The CDR3 DNA reads as TGCGCCAGCAGCCCGGACAGGGGAGAGACCCAGTACTTC.

The genes are TRBV28 and TRBJ1-5; 8 nucleotides match TRBD1. The CDR3 consists of 20 residues. Trimming cost V 6 bases and J 0 bases; bases outside gene matches: 19. Looked up from germline, CDR1 is MDHEN and CDR2 is SYDVKM. CDR3 DNA: TGTGCCAGCAGCCTAGAGCGAACAGGACAGGGCGTCTATAGCAATCAGCCCCAGCATTTT. Translated, it gives CASSLERTGQGVYSNQPQHF. Filled out from reference TRBV28 and TRBJ1-5, the complete variable domain reads DVKVTQSSRYLVKRTGEKVFLECVQDMDHENMFWYRQDPGLGLRLIYFSYDVKMKEKGDIPEGYSVSREKKERFSLILESASTNQTSMYLCASSLERTGQGVYSNQPQHFGDGTRLSIL.

The chain joins TRBV28 to TRBJ1-2; possibly TRBD1 for D (5 bases). Germline CDR1 is MDHEN and CDR2 is SYDVKM. The CDR3 runs to 11 residues. Trimming shortened V by 4 bases and J by 8 bases, and 8 bases separated the two germline ends. This chain's CDR3 is CASSWGRGYTF. The CDR3 nucleotides read TGTGCCAGCAGTTGGGGGAGAGGCTACACCTTC.

In its sample, this clone was seen once. The genes are TRBV21-1 and TRBJ1-5. TRBV21-1 is a documented pseudogene. The CDR3 spans 14 residues. The CDR3 DNA reads TGTGCCAGCAGCAAATTTGGAACTAATCAGCCCCAGCATTTT. As protein: CASSKFGTNQPQHF.

The V and J genes are TRBV2 and TRBJ1-1; TRBD1 matches 7 bases. Germline-derived CDR1 and CDR2 are SNHLY and FYNNEI. Unmatched junction bases numbered 4, after V lost 9 bases and J lost 6 bases. The length of the CDR3 is 11 residues. DNA of the CDR3: TGTGCCAGACAGGGGTGGGCTGAAGCTTTCTTT. Translated: CARQGWAEAFF. The complete variable domain, with remaining parts taken from reference TRBV2 and TRBJ1-1, reads EPEVTQTPSHQVTQMGQEVILRCVPISNHLYFYWYRQILGQKVEFLVSFYNNEISEKSEIFDDQFSVERPDGSNFTLKIRSTKLEDSAMYFCARQGWAEAFFGQGTRLTVV.

The chain is built from TRBV11-1 and TRBJ1-1, with TRBD1 as a possible D gene (6 bases). V was trimmed by 5 bases and J by 3 bases, leaving 13 bases between them. The CDR3 has 14 residues. In germline, CDR1 is SGHAT, CDR2 FQDESV (reference sequence). This CDR3 reads CASSLRGGDTEAFF. CDR3 DNA: TGTGCCAGCAGCCTCAGGGGTGGGGACACTGAAGCTTTCTTT. The full variable domain, with the rest looked up from reference TRBV11-1 and TRBJ1-1, is EAEVAQSPRYKITEKSQAVAFWCDPISGHATLYWYRQILGQGPELLVQFQDESVVDDSQLPKDRFSAERLKGVDSTLKIQPAELGDSAMYLCASSLRGGDTEAFFGQGTRLTVV.

The V and J genes are TRBV11-2 and TRBJ2-7; tentative D call: TRBD2 (6 bases). From germline, CDR1 is SGHAT and CDR2 FQNNGV. V was clipped by 3 bases and J by 2 bases, with 14 bases between them. The CDR3 is 15 residues long. The CDR3 protein is CASSFRGTRAYEQYF. The CDR3 DNA is TGTGCCAGCAGCTTTCGCGGGACCCGCGCCTACGAGCAGTACTTC.

The chain couples TRBV6-5 to TRBJ2-2; D possibly corresponds to TRBD1 (6 bases). Trimming took off 6 bases at V and 0 bases at J, with 8 bases between the two ends. The V gene's germline CDR1 is MNHEY and CDR2 SVGAGI. The CDR3 runs 14 residues. This CDR3 reads CASRDRTNTGELFF. The CDR3 DNA sequence: TGTGCCAGCAGGGACAGAACGAACACCGGGGAGCTGTTTTTT.

The rearrangement joins TRBV18 to TRBJ2-7; D is uncertain. The germline V gene encodes CDR1 KGHSH and CDR2 LQKENI. Trimming took off 2 bases at V and 0 bases at J, with 8 bases between the two ends. This CDR3 has 14 amino acids. This chain's CDR3 is CASSPGRNSYEQYF. As DNA, the CDR3 is TGTGCCAGCTCACCAGGCAGGAACTCCTACGAGCAGTACTTC. The whole variable domain, filled in from reference TRBV18 and TRBJ2-7, reads NAGVMQNPRHLVRRRGQEARLRCSPMKGHSHVYWYRQLPEEGLKFMVYLQKENIIDESGMPKERFSAEFPKEGPSILRIQQVVRGDSAAYFCASSPGRNSYEQYFGPGTRLTVT.

This clone was observed a single time. The chain links TRBV4-1 to TRBJ2-7, with 11 positions matching TRBD1. This CDR3 is built from 15 residues. Germline V lookup: CDR1 MGHRA, CDR2 YSYEKL. With 1 base clipped from V and 5 bases from J, the junction kept 4 bases outside the gene matches. CDR3 protein: CASSQGRTGGDEQYF. In DNA form, the CDR3 reads TGCGCCAGCAGCCAAGGTAGGACAGGGGGCGACGAGCAGTACTTC.

The chain links TRBV25-1 to TRBJ2-5, with D possibly TRBD2 on 5 matching bases. Germline CDR1 is MGHDK and CDR2 is SYGVNS. The CDR3 totals 14 residues. V was trimmed by 3 bases and J by 5 bases, leaving 13 bases between them. In DNA, the CDR3 is TGTGCCAGCAGTGATGCTAGCCTGATGGAGACCCAGTACTTC. It yields the protein CASSDASLMETQYF.

This rearrangement joins TRBV18 to TRBJ1-2; D unclear. The germline V gene has CDR1 KGHSH and CDR2 LQKENI. V lost 6 bases and J lost 3, with 8 bases in between. The CDR3 is made up of 12 amino acids. CDR3 sequence reads: CASSTWHYGYTF. The CDR3 region has the DNA TGTGCCAGCTCGACTTGGCACTATGGCTACACCTTC.

The chain uses TRBV10-3 and TRBJ2-5, with D unresolved. Germline V lookup: CDR1 ENHRY, CDR2 SYGVKD. The germline V and J ends were trimmed by 7 bases and 5 bases, with 14 bases remaining between them. The CDR3 contains 13 residues. The CDR3, as DNA: TGTGCCATCAAGGGAACTCCAACGGAGACCCAGTACTTC. As protein: CAIKGTPTETQYF.

The chain links TRBV4-1 to TRBJ1-1; D ambiguous. Trimming took off 4 bases at V and 1 base at J, with 13 bases between the two ends. The germline V gene has CDR1 MGHRA and CDR2 YSYEKL. The CDR3 length is 15 residues. The CDR3: CASSPGGAPNTEAFF. The CDR3 DNA sequence: TGCGCCAGCAGCCCGGGAGGAGCTCCGAACACTGAAGCTTTCTTT.

V usage is TRBV7-3 and J usage is TRBJ1-1, with 7 positions matching TRBD1. J lost 1 base, V lost 4 bases, and 0 bases had no gene match. The CDR3 totals 13 residues. Germline V lookup: CDR1 SGHTA, CDR2 FQGTGA. CDR3 in amino acids: CASSWTGNTEAFF. The DNA of the CDR3 is TGTGCCAGCAGCTGGACAGGGAACACTGAAGCTTTCTTT.

This rearrangement joins TRBV25-1 to TRBJ2-7, with 9 bases aligning to TRBD2. Germline CDR1 is MGHDK and CDR2 is SYGVNS. This CDR3 has 15 residues. Germline trimming cut 6 bases from V and 2 bases from J; bases unmatched to any gene: 8. The CDR3 DNA sequence: TGTGCCAGCAGGATTACTAGCGGGCCTGCCTACGAGCAGTACTTC. Its protein is CASRITSGPAYEQYF.

In DNA, the CDR3 is TGTGCCAGTAGTGGGAGGACAGCCAATCAGCCCCAGCATTTT. Translated: CASSGRTANQPQHF. The chain carries TRBV19 and TRBJ1-5, with TRBD1 as a possible D gene (6 bases). The CDR3 length is 14 residues. The V gene lost 5 bases and the J gene lost 3 bases, with 11 bases spanning the gap. Per the germline V gene, CDR1 is LNHDA and CDR2 is SQIVND (reference sequence).

The chain employs TRBV27 and TRBJ1-6, with 11 bases lining up with TRBD1. The trim removed 7 bases at V and 6 bases at J, leaving 8 bases unmatched. CDR1 and CDR2 from the germline V gene are MNHEY and SMNVEV (reference sequence). This CDR3 comprises 16 residues. CDR3 in DNA: TGTGCCAGCAAGTCAGGGACAGGGGGTTTTAATTCACCCCTCCACTTT. The encoded protein is CASKSGTGGFNSPLHF.

The J gene is TRBJ1-2, the V gene TRBV6-5; D gene uncertain. The germline V gene encodes CDR1 MNHEY and CDR2 SVGAGI. The CDR3 runs 13 residues. The ends were cut back, 5 bases at V and 4 bases at J, with 11 bases in the middle. Written as DNA, the CDR3 is TGTGCCAGCAGTACCGGGTGGACCTATGGCTACACCTTC. Encoded protein: CASSTGWTYGYTF.

The chain combines TRBV5-4 with TRBJ2-2, with 10 bases identical to TRBD1. Looked up from germline, CDR1 is SGHNT and CDR2 is YYREEE (reference sequence). This CDR3 comprises 18 residues. Trimming at V came to 4 bases and at J to 1 base, leaving 10 bases not matched to a gene. CDR3 sequence: CASSPPGTGAMNTGELFF. The CDR3 nucleotides are TGTGCCAGCAGCCCCCCCGGGACAGGGGCAATGAACACCGGGGAGCTGTTTTTT.

V gene TRBV28 combines with J gene TRBJ1-2; D not certain. The CDR3 totals 13 residues. Per the germline V gene, CDR1 is MDHEN and CDR2 is SYDVKM. Trimming left V 2 bases short and J 4 bases short, with 8 bases between. The CDR3 spells CASSLMLSYGYTF. In DNA, the CDR3 is TGTGCCAGCAGTTTAATGCTTTCCTATGGCTACACCTTC.

The V and J genes are TRBV18 and TRBJ2-3; TRBD2 aligns across 8 bases. Germline CDR1 KGHSH, CDR2 LQKENI. CDR3 size: 15 residues. The ends lost 3 bases at V and 4 bases at J; junction bases unmatched: 6. DNA of the CDR3: TGTGCCAGCTCACCCAGCGGGAGTCAAGCAGATACGCAGTATTTT. Amino acids: CASSPSGSQADTQYF.

This clone was counted a single time. The chain uses TRBV28 and TRBJ1-6, with 7 positions matching TRBD1. Trimming cost V 5 bases and J 0 bases; bases outside gene matches: 7. From germline, CDR1 is MDHEN and CDR2 SYDVKM. The CDR3 is made up of 17 amino acids. The CDR3 nucleotides read TGTGCCAGCAGTCCCCAGGGGGGGAGCTCCTATAATTCACCCCTCCACTTT. Protein sequence: CASSPQGGSSYNSPLHF.

In this sample, this clone turned up a few times. Other DNA sequences in the sample encode the same CDR3. The CDR3 coding sequence is TGTGCCAGCTCACCCTCAACAGGAGGCAATCAGCCCCAGCATTTT. This sequence encodes CASSPSTGGNQPQHF. The chain couples TRBV18 to TRBJ1-5; D might be TRBD1 (5 bases). The germline V gene encodes CDR1 KGHSH and CDR2 LQKENI. CDR3 length equals 15 residues. V was trimmed by 3 bases and J by 2 bases, leaving 11 bases between them.

The chain uses TRBV18 and TRBJ2-1; tentative D call: TRBD2 (7 bases). CDR1 KGHSH and CDR2 LQKENI come from the germline V gene. Trimming stripped 2 bases from V and 4 bases from J, with 15 bases between. The CDR3 sequence is 16 residues long. The CDR3 DNA sequence: TGTGCCAGCTCACCAGAGCAAGGGGGGGGATACAATGAGCAGTTCTTC. Amino acids: CASSPEQGGGYNEQFF.

The V and J genes are TRBV2 and TRBJ2-5; TRBD1 matches 7 bases. The trim removed 2 bases at V and 6 bases at J, leaving 15 bases unmatched. This CDR3 is built from 17 residues. Germline CDR1 reads SNHLY; CDR2 reads FYNNEI. As DNA, the CDR3 is TGTGCCAGCAGTGAAAGGAAAGGGAGAGGGGGCAGCCAGACCCAGTACTTC. Protein: CASSERKGRGGSQTQYF.

The CDR3 sequence is CASSTRTGPYEQYF. Written as DNA, the CDR3 is TGTGCCAGCAGCACCCGGACAGGTCCCTACGAGCAGTACTTC. This sequence joins TRBV7-8 and TRBJ2-7, with TRBD1 matching over 7 bases. Per the germline V gene, CDR1 is SGHVS and CDR2 is FQNEAQ. V gave up 5 bases and J gave up 2 bases; unmatched junction bases: 6. The CDR3 loop spans 14 amino acids.

The V call is TRBV18, the J call TRBJ1-5; the D is unclear. This CDR3 comprises 13 residues. The V gene lost 3 bases and the J gene lost 4 bases, with 7 bases spanning the gap. Germline CDR1 and CDR2: KGHSH and LQKENI. This CDR3 reads CASSPERNQPQHF. CDR3 in DNA: TGTGCCAGCTCACCGGAGAGGAATCAGCCCCAGCATTTT.

Details on this clone: The germline gene is not matched at one end of the junction; a read error may be the cause. In DNA form, the CDR3 reads TGCGCCAGCAGCGAAGAGGGGTGGCTTAGCTACACCTTC. It specifies CASSEEGWLSYTF. J is TRBJ1-2 and V is TRBV4-1, with a weak D call TRBD1 (5 bases). The V gene's germline CDR1 is MGHRA and CDR2 YSYEKL. The CDR3 covers 13 residues.

The rearrangement links TRBV11-2 to TRBJ1-6; 7 bases match TRBD1. The CDR3 is made up of 14 amino acids. V was pared by 4 bases and J by 10 bases, with 7 bases of the junction left unmatched. From germline, CDR1 is SGHAT and CDR2 FQNNGV. In nucleotides, the CDR3 is TGTGCCAGCAGCTCCTCGACAGGGCAATCACCCCTCCACTTT. Its protein product is CASSSSTGQSPLHF. Looking up the rest from reference TRBV11-2 and TRBJ1-6 gives the full variable domain: EAGVAQSPRYKIIEKRQSVAFWCNPISGHATLYWYQQILGQGPKLLIQFQNNGVVDDSQLPKDRFSAERLKGVDSTLKIQPAKLEDSAVYLCASSSSTGQSPLHFGNGTRLTVT.